The T cell receptor beta chain under discussion was sequenced for a study of T cell repertoires in cytomegalovirus infection. Whole-study context: Indicated by public TCR beta signatures were CMV infection and matching HLA type.

In TCRdb, the reads were re-called with MiXCR into one record per CDR3 protein. The data show 150,000 to 200,000 distinct CDR3 sequences, 28% seen once. With respect to this clonotype: Antigen unknown.

CDR1 is MNHEY, CDR2 SVGAGI, per germline. V was pared by 6 bases and J by 2 bases, with 5 bases of the junction left unmatched. CDR3 length: 15 amino acids. Overall study results and limits: Carriers of CMV plus the relevant HLA were identified by cumulative public TCR beta family frequency. In two of eight donors, the top clonotype was HLA-C-restricted CMV-specific.

Sequences were obtained from PBMCs. The chain combines TRBV6-5 with TRBJ2-7, with 12 bases fitting TRBD2. The clonotype comes from a human donor in good health (CMV status not recorded). Some clones in this sample may be carry-over from other donors' samples. The CDR3 DNA follows: TGTGCCAGCAGCCGACTAGCGGGGGACCCCTACGAGCAGTACTTC. Encoded protein: CASSRLAGDPYEQYF.